The 30 T cell receptor beta chains given below trace back to one sample, sequenced in a study of T cell repertoires in ileal Crohn's disease. Only in-frame clones appear in the TCRdb table, and some are missing; sequencing was by immunoSEQ multiplex PCR. Altogether around 15,000 clones are present, less than 85% being singletons, with the ten largest covering approximately 10%. Sequencing was done on a sample of ileal tissue. The receptors were gathered from an adult with Crohn's disease.

The rearrangement uses TRBV9 and TRBJ2-5; a possible D gene is TRBD2 (6 bases). V dropped 0 bases and J dropped 5 bases, with 8 bases sitting between them. CDR3 length: 13 residues. The germline V gene has CDR1 SGDLS and CDR2 YYNGEE. The CDR3 nucleotides are TGTGCCAGCAGCGTAGATCGGGGGGAGACCCAGTACTTC. Residues: CASSVDRGETQYF.

The genes are TRBV30 and TRBJ1-6; D gene ambiguous. V was cut by 2 bases and J by 7 bases, with 6 bases left in between. Germline CDR1 GTSNPN, CDR2 SVGIG (reference sequence). This CDR3 region has 12 residues. CDR3 in DNA: TGTGCCTGGAGTCGCCAGAATTCACCCCTCCACTTT. The encoded protein is CAWSRQNSPLHF.

J is TRBJ2-5 and V is TRBV7-9; 8 nucleotides match TRBD2. The CDR3 spans 15 residues. V was clipped by 2 bases and J by 3 bases; unmatched bases: 5. Germline lookup yields CDR1 SEHNR and CDR2 FQNEAQ (reference sequence). The CDR3 sequence: CASSLMGTSEETQYF. DNA for the CDR3: TGTGCCAGCAGCTTAATGGGGACTAGTGAAGAGACCCAGTACTTC.

The rearrangement links TRBV30 to TRBJ2-2; TRBD1 aligns across 7 bases. Germline V gene lookup returns CDR1 GTSNPN and CDR2 SVGIG (reference sequence). This CDR3 spans 13 amino acids. With V trimmed by 1 base and J by 6 bases, 2 bases remained unmatched. Here the CDR3 reads CAWSGQGSGELFF. DNA of the CDR3: TGTGCCTGGAGTGGACAGGGTTCCGGGGAGCTGTTTTTT.

The chain carries TRBV4-3 and TRBJ2-7, with D perhaps matching TRBD1 (6 bases). This CDR3 has 15 amino acids. The germline V gene has CDR1 LGHNA and CDR2 YSLEER. V was shortened by 6 bases and J by 0 bases, with 15 bases between the two germline ends. The CDR3 DNA follows: TGCGCCAGCAGTCACTCCAGGGGCAGCTCCTACGAGCAGTACTTC. Translation gives CASSHSRGSSYEQYF.

This CDR3 is CASSLIQGGSYNEQFF. The CDR3 nucleotides are TGTGCCAGCAGCTTAATCCAGGGTGGCTCCTACAATGAGCAGTTCTTC. The chain recombines TRBV7-2 with TRBJ2-1, with D possibly being TRBD1 (5 bases). The CDR3 has 16 residues. V dropped 2 bases and J dropped 0 bases, with 11 bases sitting between them. Germline assignment: CDR1 SGHTA and CDR2 FQGNSA.

The chain is built from TRBV27 and TRBJ2-1, with D possibly matching TRBD2 (5 bases). The CDR3 is 12 residues long. V gave up 6 bases and J gave up 8 bases, with 11 bases separating them. From germline, CDR1 is MNHEY and CDR2 SMNVEV (reference sequence). DNA for the CDR3: TGTGCCAGCAGCCGGAGGTTGGATGAGCAGTTCTTC. Protein: CASSRRLDEQFF.

The CDR3 DNA reads as TGTGCCAGCGGGCCTCAAGAGACCCAGTACTTC. As protein: CASGPQETQYF. The rearrangement uses TRBV7-2 and TRBJ2-5, with D hard to call. This CDR3 comprises 11 residues. Germline values: CDR1 SGHTA, CDR2 FQGNSA. V was cut by 8 bases and J by 2 bases, with 6 bases left in between.

This clone has a handful of counts. The V gene is TRBV4-1, the J gene TRBJ1-1; tentative D call: TRBD1 (5 bases). The V end lost 0 bases, the J end lost 3 bases, and 14 bases lay between the germline ends. From germline, CDR1 is MGHRA and CDR2 YSYEKL. CDR3 length equals 16 residues. CDR3 sequence (DNA): TGCGCCAGCAGCCAAGATTGGGGCAGACCATACACTGAAGCTTTCTTT. Translating gives CASSQDWGRPYTEAFF.

This clone was observed a single time. Germline is not matched at one junction end, which may reflect a read error. For the CDR3, the DNA is TGTGCTAGCAGCTTCGCGGGCGCGGGCACCGGGGAGCTGTTTTTT. This gives the protein CASSFAGAGTGELFF. The genes are TRBV7-7 and TRBJ2-2; the D gene is possibly TRBD2 (5 bases). Germline CDR1 SSHAT, CDR2 FNYEAQ (reference sequence). The CDR3 extends over 15 amino acids.

The chain links TRBV10-3 to TRBJ2-7, with 10 bases lining up with TRBD1. This CDR3 region has 13 residues. CDR1 ENHRY and CDR2 SYGVKD come from the germline V gene. With V trimmed by 6 bases and J by 5 bases, 4 bases remained unmatched. In nucleotides, the CDR3 is TGTGCCATCAGCTCCGGGACAGGGGACGAGCAGTACTTC. The encoded protein is CAISSGTGDEQYF.

This clone came up a few times. The J gene is TRBJ1-3, the V gene TRBV7-2, with 12 nucleotides matching TRBD1. With 3 bases clipped from V and 9 bases from J, the junction kept 6 bases outside the gene matches. Germline V gene data show CDR1 as SGHTA and CDR2 as FQGNSA. CDR3 size: 15 residues. The CDR3 is CASSLKGQGAGTIYF. For the CDR3, the DNA is TGTGCCAGCAGCTTGAAGGGACAGGGGGCTGGCACCATATATTTT.

This clone was counted a single time. The genes are TRBV7-2 and TRBJ1-3; tentatively, D is TRBD1 (5 bases). The length of the CDR3 is 17 residues. Germline CDR1 reads SGHTA; CDR2 reads FQGNSA. The V gene lost 1 base and the J gene lost 0 bases, with 13 bases spanning the gap. In DNA, the CDR3 is TGTGCCAGCAGCTTAGTTGATCCGGGGGTCTCTGGAAACACCATATATTTT. Its translation is CASSLVDPGVSGNTIYF.

V usage is TRBV9 and J usage is TRBJ2-1; possibly TRBD2 for D (5 bases). Germline V gene data show CDR1 as SGDLS and CDR2 as YYNGEE. There are 14 residues in the CDR3. The V end was cut by 0 bases, the J end by 6 bases, with 10 bases between. For the CDR3, the DNA is TGTGCCAGCAGCGTAGCGGGGTTGGTCAATGAGCAGTTCTTC. As protein: CASSVAGLVNEQFF.

A remark on this clone: In the same sample, other DNA sequences code for this CDR3. The chain has TRBV29-1 and TRBJ2-5; the D gene is possibly TRBD1 (6 bases). V was trimmed by 3 bases and J by 4 bases, leaving 15 bases between them. The CDR3 length is 14 residues. Looked up from germline, CDR1 is SQVTM and CDR2 is ANQGSEA. DNA for the CDR3: TGCAGCGTTGAGGACAGAATATCCAGAGAGACCCAGTACTTC. It encodes CSVEDRISRETQYF. Full variable domain (remainder filled in from reference TRBV29-1 and TRBJ2-5): SAVISQKPSRDICQRGTSLTIQCQVDSQVTMMFWYRQQPGQSLTLIATANQGSEATYESGFVIDKFPISRPNLTFSTLTVSNMSPEDSSIYLCSVEDRISRETQYFGPGTRLLVL.

This clone was detected once. This sequence joins TRBV5-5 and TRBJ1-4; 10 bases are a match to TRBD1. CDR1 SGHKS and CDR2 YYEKEE come from the germline V gene (reference sequence). The CDR3 extends over 16 amino acids. V shed 5 bases and J 4 bases; nucleotides not matched to a gene: 8. The CDR3 DNA reads TGTGCCAGCAGTTACGGACAGGGGGGACTTAATGAAAAACTGTTTTTT. Translated: CASSYGQGGLNEKLFF.

The CDR3 nucleotides read TGTGCCAGCAGCTTGGGGGGTTCACCCCTCCACTTT. It codes for CASSLGGSPLHF. The chain combines TRBV11-3 with TRBJ1-6; maybe TRBD1 (5 bases). The V end was cut by 3 bases, the J end by 9 bases, with 6 bases between. Germline CDR1 SGHNT, CDR2 YENEEA. The CDR3 has 12 residues.

This clone is medium-sized. The genes are TRBV19 and TRBJ1-4; 7 nucleotides agree with TRBD1. The germline V gene encodes CDR1 LNHDA and CDR2 SQIVND (reference sequence). The V gene end was trimmed by 3 bases and the J gene end by 8 bases; junction bases not matched to a gene: 6. The CDR3 covers 14 residues. The chain's CDR3 is CASSMAGGREKLFF. Written as DNA, the CDR3 is TGTGCCAGTAGTATGGCAGGGGGACGGGAAAAACTGTTTTTT.

The chain carries TRBV7-3 and TRBJ1-1; D gene uncertain. Trimming left V 2 bases short and J 1 base short, with 8 bases between. Germline assignment: CDR1 SGHTA and CDR2 FQGTGA. The CDR3 sequence is 14 residues long. The CDR3 region is CASSLGGANTEAFF. CDR3 bases: TGTGCCAGCAGCTTAGGCGGAGCGAACACTGAAGCTTTCTTT.

The chain links TRBV7-8 to TRBJ1-5, with TRBD1 as a possible D gene (5 bases). The CDR3 sequence is 12 residues long. Germline lookup yields CDR1 SGHVS and CDR2 FQNEAQ. Trimming removed 0 bases at V and 15 bases at J, with 12 bases between. This CDR3 is CASSLAGRSWHF. CDR3 nucleotides: TGTGCCAGCAGCTTAGCGGGGCGGTCATGGCATTTT. The complete variable domain, with remaining parts taken from reference TRBV7-8 and TRBJ1-5, reads GAGVSQSPRYKVAKRGQDVALRCDPISGHVSLFWYQQALGQGPEFLTYFQNEAQLDKSGLPSDRFFAERPEGSVSTLKIQRTQQEDSAVYLCASSLAGRSWHFGDGTRLSIL.

The V and J genes are TRBV7-3 and TRBJ2-1, with D perhaps matching TRBD1 (5 bases). CDR3 length equals 13 residues. CDR1 is SGHTA and CDR2 is FQGTGA in the germline V gene. V shed 3 bases and J shed 6 bases, with 9 bases lying between them. In DNA form, the CDR3 reads TGTGCCAGCAGCTTGTACAGGTCCAATGAGCAGTTCTTC. This codes for CASSLYRSNEQFF.

The V call is TRBV6-6, the J call TRBJ2-1, with 9 bases that match TRBD2. The CDR3 covers 15 residues. CDR1 MNHNY and CDR2 SVGAGI come from the germline V gene (reference sequence). V was clipped by 5 bases and J by 9 bases; unmatched bases: 11. The CDR3, as DNA: TGTGCCAGCAGTCACGGGCGGGGGGGCCTCGGTGAGCAGTTCTTC. As protein: CASSHGRGGLGEQFF.

The chain combines TRBV5-8 with TRBJ1-2; D call uncertain. Germline V gene lookup returns CDR1 SGHTS and CDR2 YDEGEE. This CDR3 region has 12 residues. The V and J ends lost 0 bases and 7 bases respectively, with 7 bases between them. Here the CDR3 DNA reads TGTGCCAGCAGCTTGGATCCGGGTGGCTACACCTTC. Its translation: CASSLDPGGYTF. Full variable domain (missing parts from reference TRBV5-8 and TRBJ1-2): EAGVTQSPTHLIKTRGQQATLRCSPISGHTSVYWYQQALGLGLQFLLWYDEGEERNRGNFPPRFSGRQFPNYSSELNVNALELEDSALYLCASSLDPGGYTFGSGTRLTVV.

CDR3 bases: TGTGCCAGCAGCGTTCTCGGGACAGTCAACTACGAGCAGTACTTC. It specifies CASSVLGTVNYEQYF. This chain connects TRBV7-2 to TRBJ2-7; the match to TRBD1 covers 7 bases. The CDR3 runs to 15 residues. The germline CDR1 and CDR2 sequences are SGHTA and FQGNSA. Trimming at V came to 5 bases and at J to 3 bases, leaving 10 bases not matched to a gene.

This clone has more than one count but fewer than ten. The gene calls are TRBV4-1 and TRBJ1-5; D not certain. Deletions cut 8 bases from V and 0 bases from J, with 17 bases between. The germline V gene has CDR1 MGHRA and CDR2 YSYEKL. The CDR3 runs 16 residues. The CDR3 DNA is TGCGCCAGCTCTTCACAGTCTGGGTTTAGCAATCAGCCCCAGCATTTT. Protein product: CASSSQSGFSNQPQHF.

This clone has just one count. This chain joins TRBV15 and TRBJ1-1; 7 nucleotides line up with TRBD1. The V gene's germline CDR1 is LNHNV and CDR2 YYDKDF (reference sequence). Germline trimming cut 3 bases from V and 4 bases from J; bases unmatched to any gene: 2. CDR3 length: 13 residues. CDR3 DNA sequence: TGTGCCACCAGCAGGGGACAGACCACTGAAGCTTTCTTT. It encodes CATSRGQTTEAFF.

The J gene is TRBJ2-1, the V gene TRBV7-2, with 13 bases that match TRBD2. V shed 5 bases, J shed 4 bases, and the junction held 5 bases outside the gene matches. Germline CDR1 SGHTA, CDR2 FQGNSA. The CDR3 has 16 amino acids. The CDR3 loop is CASSLRTSGGYNEQFF. The DNA for the CDR3 is TGTGCCAGCAGCCTACGGACTAGCGGGGGTTACAATGAGCAGTTCTTC.

The chain couples TRBV6-6 to TRBJ1-6, with 9 bases fitting TRBD1. The germline V gene has CDR1 MNHNY and CDR2 SVGAGI (reference sequence). This CDR3 has 15 residues. V was pared by 2 bases and J by 10 bases, with 6 bases of the junction left unmatched. The CDR3, as DNA: TGTGCCAGCAGTTACACAGGGGGCGATATGTCACCCCTCCACTTT. This translates into CASSYTGGDMSPLHF.

This sequence joins TRBV4-3 and TRBJ1-5; D unresolved. The CDR3 has 16 residues. The V and J ends lost 0 bases and 4 bases respectively, with 13 bases between them. The V gene's germline CDR1 is LGHNA and CDR2 YSLEER. The CDR3 protein is CASSQDLYRPNQPQHF. The DNA for the CDR3 is TGCGCCAGCAGCCAAGATCTTTATCGTCCTAATCAGCCCCAGCATTTT.

The chain uses TRBV25-1 and TRBJ1-4, with D perhaps matching TRBD1 (6 bases). The V gene's germline CDR1 is MGHDK and CDR2 SYGVNS. V was trimmed by 2 bases and J by 0 bases, leaving 10 bases between them. The CDR3 spans 16 residues. The CDR3, as DNA: TGTGCCAGCAGTGAAGGGGGCGGACCAACTAATGAAAAACTGTTTTTT. Its translation is CASSEGGGPTNEKLFF.